The sequence of this T cell receptor beta chain was determined in a study of T cell repertoires in ileal Crohn's disease. Study results and limitations: All patients with clonality above 26.8% had endoscopic recurrence.

Some clones are missing from TCRdb's copy, which holds only in-frame ones; the method was immunoSEQ multiplex PCR. Here the sample spans 13,000 to 15,000 clones, roughly 80% being singletons. Germline V CDR1 and CDR2: LNHDA, SQIVND (reference sequence). The CDR3 spans 17 residues. V lost 5 bases and J lost 0, with 16 bases in between. On this clone itself: Its specificity is unknown.

The TCR originated in an adult with Crohn's disease. This chain joins TRBV19 and TRBJ1-4; D remains unclear. Sequenced: ileal tissue. CDR3 region: CASSVTDGRTTNEKLFF. CDR3 nucleotides: TGTGCCAGTAGTGTGACGGACGGGAGAACAACTAATGAAAAACTGTTTTTT.